Shown below are 20 T cell receptor beta chains from a single sample sequenced in a study of OX40 agonist ivuxolimab in advanced cancers. The method was immunoSEQ multiplex PCR; TCRdb's version includes in-frame clones alone and lacks a portion of them. Of 60,000 to 75,000 clones in the sample, 70% to 90% were seen once. The sample in question was CD4+ or CD8+ T cells sorted from blood, obtained in a trial of the OX40 agonist ivuxolimab. Source of these receptors: an adult with an advanced solid tumor such as melanoma, head and neck, liver or kidney cancer.

The chain links TRBV4-3 to TRBJ1-2, with D possibly matching TRBD1 (5 bases). Trimming removed 6 bases at V and 0 bases at J, with 11 bases between. This CDR3 contains 14 residues. Looked up from germline, CDR1 is LGHNA and CDR2 is YSLEER. Written as DNA, the CDR3 is TGCGCCAGCAGTCATCCAGGGACTAACTATGGCTACACCTTC. Translation gives CASSHPGTNYGYTF.

The rearrangement links TRBV7-2 to TRBJ1-5, with TRBD1 matching over 8 bases. This CDR3 region has 15 residues. The ends lost 4 bases at V and 4 bases at J; junction bases unmatched: 6. CDR1 is SGHTA and CDR2 is FQGNSA in the germline V gene. CDR3 bases: TGTGCCAGCAGCTCGTGGACAGGGATGAATCAGCCCCAGCATTTT. Amino acid sequence: CASSSWTGMNQPQHF.

J is TRBJ2-3 and V is TRBV2; no clear D gene. V shed 3 bases and J shed 0 bases, with 7 bases lying between them. CDR3 length: 14 amino acids. Germline CDR1 is SNHLY and CDR2 is FYNNEI. The CDR3 reads CASSDGLSTDTQYF. Written as DNA, the CDR3 is TGTGCCAGCAGTGACGGGTTAAGCACAGATACGCAGTATTTT.

This chain joins TRBV6-1 and TRBJ1-3; the match to TRBD1 covers 9 bases. This CDR3 has 14 amino acids. The J segment lost 5 bases and the V segment lost 6 bases, leaving 5 bases of the junction unmatched. Germline V gene sequence: CDR1 MNHNS, CDR2 SASEGT. CDR3 sequence reads: CASRPTGGRNTIYF. The CDR3 DNA reads TGTGCCAGCAGGCCAACAGGGGGCAGAAACACCATATATTTT.

The chain is built from TRBV10-1 and TRBJ2-1; D not certain. V was trimmed by 0 bases and J by 0 bases, leaving 6 bases between them. The CDR3 has 15 residues. Germline V CDR1 and CDR2: WNHNN, SYGVQD (reference sequence). The CDR3 region is CASSESLSSYNEQFF. The CDR3 DNA reads TGCGCCAGCAGTGAGTCTCTCAGCTCCTACAATGAGCAGTTCTTC.

The chain employs TRBV6-6 and TRBJ1-5, with 7 positions matching TRBD1. With V trimmed by 9 bases and J by 0 bases, 8 bases remained unmatched. From germline, CDR1 is MNHNY and CDR2 SVGAGI (reference sequence). This CDR3 is built from 15 residues. CDR3 nucleotides: TGTGCCAGTTATCAGGGGGGGGTTAGCAATCAGCCCCAGCATTTT. It translates to CASYQGGVSNQPQHF.

The chain has TRBV6-5 and TRBJ1-1; D remains unclear. Trimming pared 5 bases from V and 4 bases from J, leaving 11 bases between. This CDR3 comprises 13 residues. Germline V gives CDR1 MNHEY, CDR2 SVGAGI. CDR3 nucleotide sequence: TGTGCCAGCAGTGAAGAGGGAGCCACTGAAGCTTTCTTT. It specifies CASSEEGATEAFF.

V usage is TRBV6-5 and J usage is TRBJ2-5, with D unclear. Per germline, CDR1 MNHEY and CDR2 SVGAGI. The CDR3 is made up of 12 amino acids. V was pared by 6 bases and J by 4 bases, with 9 bases between. The chain's CDR3 is CASSSIGETQYF. The DNA of the CDR3 is TGTGCCAGCAGCAGCATAGGAGAGACCCAGTACTTC.

V usage is TRBV5-4 and J usage is TRBJ2-5; D is ambiguous. Germline V lookup: CDR1 SGHNT, CDR2 YYREEE (reference sequence). There are 13 residues in the CDR3. V was clipped by 4 bases and J by 5 bases, with 12 bases between them. CDR3 in DNA: TGTGCCAGCAGCGGCGCCCTCGGGGAGACCCAGTACTTC. This translates into CASSGALGETQYF.

The gene calls are TRBV30 and TRBJ1-6, with 10 bases matching TRBD1. The V gene end was trimmed by 0 bases and the J gene end by 6 bases; junction bases not matched to a gene: 5. There are 16 residues in the CDR3. Germline V gene data show CDR1 as GTSNPN and CDR2 as SVGIG (reference sequence). The CDR3 spells CAWSVPGTGANSPLHF. The CDR3 bases are TGTGCCTGGAGTGTACCGGGGACAGGGGCTAATTCACCCCTCCACTTT.

This clone showed up just a few times. V and J are TRBV27 and TRBJ2-1; the match to TRBD2 covers 12 bases. The CDR3 is made up of 16 amino acids. The J segment lost 4 bases and the V segment lost 4 bases, leaving 5 bases of the junction unmatched. Per germline, CDR1 MNHEY and CDR2 SMNVEV (reference sequence). CDR3 amino acids: CASSSGTSGYYNEQFF. The DNA of the CDR3 is TGTGCCAGCAGTTCCGGGACTAGCGGGTATTACAATGAGCAGTTCTTC.

This chain joins TRBV5-1 and TRBJ2-5; 9 positions match TRBD1. Looked up from germline, CDR1 is SGHRS and CDR2 is YFSETQ. The V segment lost 4 bases and the J segment 5 bases; nucleotides outside the gene matches: 9. CDR3 length: 15 residues. The CDR3 region has the DNA TGCGCCAGCAGCAGCCGACAGGGGGGTAGTGAGACCCAGTACTTC. Its translation is CASSSRQGGSETQYF.

The chain is built from TRBV5-1 and TRBJ1-2; D remains ambiguous. Trimming shortened V by 1 base and J by 2 bases, and 6 bases separated the two germline ends. The CDR3 is 13 amino acids. Germline CDR1 is SGHRS and CDR2 is YFSETQ. The DNA of the CDR3 is TGCGCCAGCAGCTTGCAACAAAACTATGGCTACACCTTC. Protein sequence: CASSLQQNYGYTF.

This clone has only one observation. The chain uses TRBV6-6 and TRBJ1-2; D may be TRBD1 (5 bases). V shed 5 bases and J shed 5 bases, with 12 bases lying between them. Germline V gives CDR1 MNHNY, CDR2 SVGAGI (reference sequence). The CDR3 is made up of 13 amino acids. In DNA form, the CDR3 reads TGTGCCAGCAGTCCCGGGACTTCTTATGGCTACACCTTC. This gives the protein CASSPGTSYGYTF.

This clone was seen a few times. The CDR3 nucleotides are TGTGCCAGCAGTTCGGGGTGGGGGAAAAGGGGAGGCACTGAAGCTTTCTTT. Translating it yields CASSSGWGKRGGTEAFF. The V gene is TRBV27, the J gene TRBJ1-1, with a tentative D call TRBD1 (5 bases). Trimming pared 4 bases from V and 4 bases from J, leaving 22 bases between. The CDR3 is 17 residues long. Germline V gene lookup returns CDR1 MNHEY and CDR2 SMNVEV (reference sequence).

The rearrangement uses TRBV28 and TRBJ1-2, with TRBD1 matching over 9 bases. The CDR3 sequence is 15 residues long. V shed 6 bases and J 4 bases; nucleotides not matched to a gene: 9. Germline V gene sequence: CDR1 MDHEN, CDR2 SYDVKM. Written as DNA, the CDR3 is TGTGCCAGCAGCCAACAGGGGGCATCAGTCTATGGCTACACCTTC. Translating gives CASSQQGASVYGYTF.

The V and J genes are TRBV5-1 and TRBJ2-7; no clear D gene. V lost 0 bases to trimming and J lost 0 bases, with 10 bases between them. From germline, CDR1 is SGHRS and CDR2 YFSETQ. The CDR3 length is 15 residues. CDR3 bases: TGCGCCAGCAGCTTGGATCAGGCGAGCTCCTACGAGCAGTACTTC. It specifies CASSLDQASSYEQYF. The entire variable domain, with the rest obtained from reference TRBV5-1 and TRBJ2-7, is as follows: KAGVTQTPRYLIKTRGQQVTLSCSPISGHRSVSWYQQTPGQGLQFLFEYFSETQRNKGNFPGRFSGRQFSNSRSEMNVSTLELGDSALYLCASSLDQASSYEQYFGPGTRLTVT.

The gene calls are TRBV5-1 and TRBJ1-1; D remains unclear. Per the germline V gene, CDR1 is SGHRS and CDR2 is YFSETQ. V dropped 0 bases and J dropped 1 base, with 10 bases sitting between them. This CDR3 has 15 amino acids. CDR3 in amino acids: CASSLGGQSNTEAFF. In nucleotides, the CDR3 is TGCGCCAGCAGCTTGGGAGGCCAGTCGAACACTGAAGCTTTCTTT. Variable domain in full (rest from reference TRBV5-1 and TRBJ1-1): KAGVTQTPRYLIKTRGQQVTLSCSPISGHRSVSWYQQTPGQGLQFLFEYFSETQRNKGNFPGRFSGRQFSNSRSEMNVSTLELGDSALYLCASSLGGQSNTEAFFGQGTRLTVV.

The chain links TRBV5-1 to TRBJ2-3, with 11 bases identical to TRBD1. In germline, CDR1 is SGHRS, CDR2 YFSETQ. This CDR3 comprises 15 residues. The J segment lost 1 base and the V segment lost 4 bases, leaving 2 bases of the junction unmatched. This CDR3 reads CASSTGQGGTDTQYF. CDR3 DNA sequence: TGCGCCAGCAGCACGGGACAGGGGGGCACAGATACGCAGTATTTT.

The chain's CDR3 is CASSLGSGSSYNEQFF. In DNA, the CDR3 is TGTGCCAGCAGCTTAGGATCCGGGAGCTCCTACAATGAGCAGTTCTTC. The rearrangement joins TRBV7-2 to TRBJ2-1; TRBD2 is a possible D gene (6 bases). V lost 1 base to trimming and J lost 0 bases, with 10 bases between them. The CDR3 is 16 amino acids. Germline V gene data show CDR1 as SGHTA and CDR2 as FQGNSA.